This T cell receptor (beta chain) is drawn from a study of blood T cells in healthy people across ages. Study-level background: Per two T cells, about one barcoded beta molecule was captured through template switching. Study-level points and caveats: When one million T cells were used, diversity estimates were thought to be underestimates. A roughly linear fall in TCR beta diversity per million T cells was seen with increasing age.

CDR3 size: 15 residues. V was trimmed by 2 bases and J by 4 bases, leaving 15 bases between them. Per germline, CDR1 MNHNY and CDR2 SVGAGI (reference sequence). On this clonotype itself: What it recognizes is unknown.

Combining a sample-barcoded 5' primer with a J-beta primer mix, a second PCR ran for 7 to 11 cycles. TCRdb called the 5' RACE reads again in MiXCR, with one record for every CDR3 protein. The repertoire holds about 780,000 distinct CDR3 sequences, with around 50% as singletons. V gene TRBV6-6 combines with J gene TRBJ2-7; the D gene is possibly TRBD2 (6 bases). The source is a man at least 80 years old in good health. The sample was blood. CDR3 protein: CASSYIGSGDYEQYF. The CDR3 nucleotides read TGTGCCAGCAGTTACATTGGTAGCGGAGATTACGAGCAGTACTTC.